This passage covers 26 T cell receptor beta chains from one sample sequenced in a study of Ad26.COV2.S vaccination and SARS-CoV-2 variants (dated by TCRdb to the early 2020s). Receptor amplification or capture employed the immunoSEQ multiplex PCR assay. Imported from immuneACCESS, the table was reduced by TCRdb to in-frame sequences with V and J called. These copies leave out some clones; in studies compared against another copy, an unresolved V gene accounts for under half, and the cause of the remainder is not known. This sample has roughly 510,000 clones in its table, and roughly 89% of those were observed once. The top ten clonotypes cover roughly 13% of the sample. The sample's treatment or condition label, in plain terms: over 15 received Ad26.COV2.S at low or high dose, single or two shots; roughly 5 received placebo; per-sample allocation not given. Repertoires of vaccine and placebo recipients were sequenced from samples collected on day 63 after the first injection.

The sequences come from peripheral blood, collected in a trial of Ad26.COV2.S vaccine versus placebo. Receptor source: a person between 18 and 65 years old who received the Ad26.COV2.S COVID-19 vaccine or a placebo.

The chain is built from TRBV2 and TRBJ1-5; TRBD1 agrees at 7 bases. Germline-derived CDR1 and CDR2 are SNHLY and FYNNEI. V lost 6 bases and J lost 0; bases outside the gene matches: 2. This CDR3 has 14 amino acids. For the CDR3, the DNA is TGTGCCAGCAGGGGACAGCGTAGCAATCAGCCCCAGCATTTT. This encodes CASRGQRSNQPQHF.

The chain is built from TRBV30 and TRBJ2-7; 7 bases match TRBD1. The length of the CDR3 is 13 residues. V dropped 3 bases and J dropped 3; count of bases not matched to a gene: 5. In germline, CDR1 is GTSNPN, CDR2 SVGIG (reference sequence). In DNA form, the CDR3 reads TGTGCCTGGAGGGAACAGGGGATCTACGAGCAGTACTTC. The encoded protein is CAWREQGIYEQYF.

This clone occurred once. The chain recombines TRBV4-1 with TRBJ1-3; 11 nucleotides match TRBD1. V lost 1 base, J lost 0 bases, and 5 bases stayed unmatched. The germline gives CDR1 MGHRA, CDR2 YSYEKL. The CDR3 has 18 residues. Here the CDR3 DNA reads TGCGCCAGCAGCCAAGCGGGACAGGGGGTACTCTCTGGAAACACCATATATTTT. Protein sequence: CASSQAGQGVLSGNTIYF.

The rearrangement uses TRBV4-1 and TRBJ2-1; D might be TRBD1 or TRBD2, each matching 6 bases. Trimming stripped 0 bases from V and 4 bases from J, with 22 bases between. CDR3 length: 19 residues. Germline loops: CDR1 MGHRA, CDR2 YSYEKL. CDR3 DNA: TGCGCCAGCAGCCAAGATTCATGGGGGGCAGTAGGGTTGTACAATGAGCAGTTCTTC. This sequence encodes CASSQDSWGAVGLYNEQFF.

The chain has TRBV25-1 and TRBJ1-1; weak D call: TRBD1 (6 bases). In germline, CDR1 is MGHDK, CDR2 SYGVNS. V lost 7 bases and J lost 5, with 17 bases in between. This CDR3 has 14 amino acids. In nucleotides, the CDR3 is TGTGCCAGCATACCCGGGGGGGCTGAGACTGAAGCTTTCTTT. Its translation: CASIPGGAETEAFF.

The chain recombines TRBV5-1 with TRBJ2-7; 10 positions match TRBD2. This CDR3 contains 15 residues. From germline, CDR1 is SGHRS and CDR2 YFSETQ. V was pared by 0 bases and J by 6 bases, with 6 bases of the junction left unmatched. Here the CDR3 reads CASSLESGRAGEQYF. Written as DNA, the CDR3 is TGCGCCAGCAGCTTGGAAAGCGGGAGGGCCGGCGAGCAGTACTTC.

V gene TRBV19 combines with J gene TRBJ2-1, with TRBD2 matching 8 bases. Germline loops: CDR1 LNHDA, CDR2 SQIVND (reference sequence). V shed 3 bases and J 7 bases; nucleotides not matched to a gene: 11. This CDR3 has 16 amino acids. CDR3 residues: CASSMAGGAGPNEQFF. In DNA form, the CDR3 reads TGTGCCAGTAGTATGGCGGGAGGAGCGGGGCCAAATGAGCAGTTCTTC. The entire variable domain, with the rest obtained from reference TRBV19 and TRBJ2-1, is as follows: DGGITQSPKYLFRKEGQNVTLSCEQNLNHDAMYWYRQDPGQGLRLIYYSQIVNDFQKGDIAEGYSVSREKKESFPLTVTSAQKNPTAFYLCASSMAGGAGPNEQFFGPGTRLTVL.

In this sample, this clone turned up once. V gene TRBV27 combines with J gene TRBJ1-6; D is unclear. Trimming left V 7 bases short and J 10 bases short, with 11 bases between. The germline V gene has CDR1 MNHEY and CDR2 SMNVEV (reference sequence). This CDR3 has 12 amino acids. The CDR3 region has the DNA TGTGCCAGCATGGGGTGGGGATCACCCCTCCACTTT. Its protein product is CASMGWGSPLHF.

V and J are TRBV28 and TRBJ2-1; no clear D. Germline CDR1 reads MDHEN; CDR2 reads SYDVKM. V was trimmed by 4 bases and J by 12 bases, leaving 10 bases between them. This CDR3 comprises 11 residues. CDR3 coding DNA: TGTGCCAGCAGTTCTTGGACGGCGCAGTTCTTC. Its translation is CASSSWTAQFF.

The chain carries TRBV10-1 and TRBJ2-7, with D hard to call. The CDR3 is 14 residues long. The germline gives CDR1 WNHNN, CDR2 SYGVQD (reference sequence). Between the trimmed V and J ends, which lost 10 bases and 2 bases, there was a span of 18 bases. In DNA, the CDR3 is TGCGCCACCAGCGCGTGGAAATCAACCTACGAGCAGTACTTC. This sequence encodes CATSAWKSTYEQYF.

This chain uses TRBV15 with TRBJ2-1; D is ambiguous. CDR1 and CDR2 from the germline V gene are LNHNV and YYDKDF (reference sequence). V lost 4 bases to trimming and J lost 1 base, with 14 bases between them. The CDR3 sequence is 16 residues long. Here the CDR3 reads CATSTPRGRSYNEQFF. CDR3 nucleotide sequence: TGTGCCACCAGCACCCCTCGCGGAAGGTCCTACAATGAGCAGTTCTTC.

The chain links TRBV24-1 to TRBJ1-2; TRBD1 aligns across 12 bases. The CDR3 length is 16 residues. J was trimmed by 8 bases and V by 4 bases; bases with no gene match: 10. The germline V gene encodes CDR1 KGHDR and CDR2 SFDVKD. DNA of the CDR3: TGTGCCACCAGTGACCCCGGGACAGGGGGCGCGGAAGGCTACACCTTC. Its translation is CATSDPGTGGAEGYTF.

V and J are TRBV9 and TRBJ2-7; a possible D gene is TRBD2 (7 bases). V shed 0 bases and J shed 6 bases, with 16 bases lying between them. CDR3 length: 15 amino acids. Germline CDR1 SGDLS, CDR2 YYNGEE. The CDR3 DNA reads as TGTGCCAGCAGCGTAGCCTCGGGGGGCGCGGCCGAGCAGTACTTC. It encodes CASSVASGGAAEQYF.

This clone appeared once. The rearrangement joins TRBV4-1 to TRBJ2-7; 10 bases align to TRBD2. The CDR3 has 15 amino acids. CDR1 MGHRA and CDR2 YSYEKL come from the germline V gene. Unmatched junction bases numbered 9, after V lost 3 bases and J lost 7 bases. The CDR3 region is CASSHQREGPWEQYF. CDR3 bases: TGCGCCAGCAGCCATCAGCGGGAGGGCCCTTGGGAGCAGTACTTC.

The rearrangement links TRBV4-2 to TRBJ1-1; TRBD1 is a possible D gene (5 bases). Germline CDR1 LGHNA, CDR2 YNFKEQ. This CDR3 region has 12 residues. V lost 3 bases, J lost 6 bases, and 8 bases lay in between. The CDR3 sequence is CASSHTGPEAFF. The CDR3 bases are TGTGCCAGCAGCCACACAGGTCCTGAAGCTTTCTTT.

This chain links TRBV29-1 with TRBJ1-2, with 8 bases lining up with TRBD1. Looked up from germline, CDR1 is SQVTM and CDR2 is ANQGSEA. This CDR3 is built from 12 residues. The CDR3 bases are TGCAGTGATGGACAGGGTGCGGATGGCTACACCTTC. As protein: CSDGQGADGYTF.

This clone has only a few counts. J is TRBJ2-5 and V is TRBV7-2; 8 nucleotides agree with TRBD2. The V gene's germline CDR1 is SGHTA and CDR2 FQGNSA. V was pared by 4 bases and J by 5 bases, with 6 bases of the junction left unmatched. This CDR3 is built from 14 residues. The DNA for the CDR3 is TGTGCCAGCAGCTCAAGCGGGGGCGGTGAGACCCAGTACTTC. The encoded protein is CASSSSGGGETQYF. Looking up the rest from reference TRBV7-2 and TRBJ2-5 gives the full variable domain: GAGVSQSPSNKVTEKGKDVELRCDPISGHTALYWYRQSLGQGLEFLIYFQGNSAPDKSGLPSDRFSAERTGGSVSTLTIQRTQQEDSAVYLCASSSSGGGETQYFGPGTRLLVL.

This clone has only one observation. The CDR3 reads CASSQWIAGGPGEQFF. In DNA, the CDR3 is TGCGCCAGCAGCCAATGGATAGCGGGAGGGCCGGGTGAGCAGTTCTTC. J is TRBJ2-1 and V is TRBV4-1; 11 nucleotides match TRBD2. V gave up 2 bases and J gave up 9 bases; unmatched junction bases: 9. The CDR3 consists of 16 residues. CDR1 is MGHRA, CDR2 YSYEKL, per germline.

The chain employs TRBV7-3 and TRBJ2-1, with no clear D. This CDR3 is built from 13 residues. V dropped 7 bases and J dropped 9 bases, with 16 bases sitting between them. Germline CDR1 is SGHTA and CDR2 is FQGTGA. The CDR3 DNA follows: TGTGCCAGCACCCCCCGAGGAGCATCTGAGCAGTTCTTC. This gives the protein CASTPRGASEQFF.

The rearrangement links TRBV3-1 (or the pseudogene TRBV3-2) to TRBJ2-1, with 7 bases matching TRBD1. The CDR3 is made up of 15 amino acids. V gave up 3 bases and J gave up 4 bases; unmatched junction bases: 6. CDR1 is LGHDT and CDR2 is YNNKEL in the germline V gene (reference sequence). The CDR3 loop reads CASSQVGQVYNEQFF. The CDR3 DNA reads TGTGCCAGCAGCCAGGTCGGACAGGTTTACAATGAGCAGTTCTTC.

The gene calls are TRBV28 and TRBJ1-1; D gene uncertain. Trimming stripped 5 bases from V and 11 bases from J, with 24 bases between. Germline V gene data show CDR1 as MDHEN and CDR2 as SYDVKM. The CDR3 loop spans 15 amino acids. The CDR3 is CASSPWGDSVVEAFF. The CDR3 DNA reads TGTGCCAGCAGTCCATGGGGAGATTCGGTCGTTGAGGCTTTCTTT.

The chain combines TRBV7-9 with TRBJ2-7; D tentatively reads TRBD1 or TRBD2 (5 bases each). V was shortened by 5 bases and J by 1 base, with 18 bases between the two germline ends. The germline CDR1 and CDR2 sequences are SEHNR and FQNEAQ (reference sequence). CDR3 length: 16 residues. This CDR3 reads CASSAPRGGPSYEQYF. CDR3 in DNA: TGTGCCAGCAGCGCCCCTCGGGGCGGGCCTTCCTACGAGCAGTACTTC.

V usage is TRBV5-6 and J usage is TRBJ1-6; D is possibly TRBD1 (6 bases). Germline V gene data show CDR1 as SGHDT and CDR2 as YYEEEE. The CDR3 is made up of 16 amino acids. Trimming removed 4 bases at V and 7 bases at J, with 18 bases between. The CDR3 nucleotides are TGTGCCAGCAGCCTTACCCTACAGGGAGGCAATTCACCCCTCCACTTT. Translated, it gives CASSLTLQGGNSPLHF. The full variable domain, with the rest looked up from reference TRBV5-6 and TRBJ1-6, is DAGVTQSPTHLIKTRGQQVTLRCSPKSGHDTVSWYQQALGQGPQFIFQYYEEEERQRGNFPDRFSGHQFPNYSSELNVNALLLGDSALYLCASSLTLQGGNSPLHFGNGTRLTVT.

The CDR3 DNA reads as TGTGCCAGCAGGGAAAGACAGGGACAGACGAACACTGAAGCTTTCTTT. It codes for CASRERQGQTNTEAFF. The rearrangement links TRBV6-1 to TRBJ1-1, with 7 bases that match TRBD1. The CDR3 consists of 16 residues. CDR1 and CDR2 from the germline V gene are MNHNS and SASEGT. Germline trimming cut 6 bases from V and 1 base from J; bases unmatched to any gene: 11.

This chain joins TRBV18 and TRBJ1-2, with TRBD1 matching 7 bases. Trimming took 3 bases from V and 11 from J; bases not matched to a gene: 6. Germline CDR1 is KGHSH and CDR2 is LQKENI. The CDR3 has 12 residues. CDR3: CASSPTDREYTF. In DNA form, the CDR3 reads TGTGCCAGCTCACCCACTGACAGGGAGTACACCTTC.

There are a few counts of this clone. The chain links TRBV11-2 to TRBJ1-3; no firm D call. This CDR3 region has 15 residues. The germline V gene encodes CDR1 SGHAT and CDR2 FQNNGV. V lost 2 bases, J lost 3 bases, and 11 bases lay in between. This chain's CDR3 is CASSLSGLGGNTIYF. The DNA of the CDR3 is TGTGCCAGCAGCTTATCGGGCTTGGGTGGAAACACCATATATTTT.